This T cell receptor (beta chain) is drawn from a study of control samples from healthy donors and cancer patients. V was clipped by 4 bases and J by 1 base; unmatched bases: 6. Germline V lookup: CDR1 MNHEY, CDR2 SVGEGT. The CDR3 is 15 residues long. The method was immunoSEQ multiplex PCR; TCRdb's version includes in-frame clones alone and lacks a portion of them. The table records tens of thousands of clones, around nine tenths of them present only once. This chain joins TRBV6-2 or TRBV6-3 and TRBJ1-1, with 7 bases aligning to TRBD1. This TCR was sampled from a woman between 50 and 59 years old in good health. Sequencing was carried out using blood. In DNA form, the CDR3 reads TGTGCCAGCAGTTTCGGACAGGTGGGGAACACTGAAGCTTTCTTT. This codes for CASSFGQVGNTEAFF.